This TCR beta chain was sequenced during a study of blood T cell repertoires in COVID-19. Study-wide context: T cells, B-cell-depleted T cells, or PBMCs provided the cDNA or gDNA that served as material.

This CDR3 comprises 15 residues. The V end was cut by 8 bases, the J end by 4 bases, with 15 bases between. Germline assignment: CDR1 LGHNT and CDR2 FRNRAP. Some clones are missing from TCRdb's copy, which holds only in-frame ones; the method was immunoSEQ multiplex PCR. The table records approximately 300,000 clones, around 87% of them present only once. The material sequenced was peripheral blood. The rearrangement uses TRBV12-5 and TRBJ2-6, with D perhaps matching TRBD1 (6 bases). This sequence originates from a woman aged 50 to 60 who had recovered from COVID-19. The CDR3 DNA is TGTGCTAGTCGAGGGGCAGGGGCCGGGGCCAACGTCCTGACTTTC. Amino acid sequence: CASRGAGAGANVLTF. Using reference TRBV12-5 and TRBJ2-6 for the parts outside the CDR3, the full variable domain is DARVTQTPRHKVTEMGQEVTMRCQPILGHNTVFWYRQTMMQGLELLAYFRNRAPLDDSGMPKDRFSAEMPDATLATLKIQPSEPRDSAVYFCASRGAGAGANVLTFGAGSRLTVL.